This record looks at one TCR beta chain sequence and its context. These data come from a study of blood T cell repertoires in COVID-19. At the level of the study: Samples representing acute and convalescent COVID-19 were sourced from the United States, Italy and Spain.

In the study's own analysis: Estimation of nucleated cell counts was performed using reference gene primer amplification. TCRdb keeps only in-frame clones here, not all; method: immunoSEQ multiplex PCR. V and J calls and clone size follow that table, whereas D and trimming were derived from the DNA. The sample includes a few hundred thousand clones, around 91% of them seen just once. In germline, CDR1 is LGHNA, CDR2 YNFKEQ. The CDR3 extends over 15 amino acids. The V gene lost 1 base and the J gene lost 3 bases, with 9 bases spanning the gap. This TCR derives from a woman aged 55 to 70 with acute or convalescent COVID-19. This chain uses TRBV4-2 with TRBJ1-4, with D tentatively TRBD1 (6 bases). The sample consisted of peripheral blood. This chain's CDR3 is CASSQGPGANEKLFF. DNA for the CDR3: TGTGCCAGCAGCCAAGGGCCAGGGGCTAATGAAAAACTGTTTTTT.